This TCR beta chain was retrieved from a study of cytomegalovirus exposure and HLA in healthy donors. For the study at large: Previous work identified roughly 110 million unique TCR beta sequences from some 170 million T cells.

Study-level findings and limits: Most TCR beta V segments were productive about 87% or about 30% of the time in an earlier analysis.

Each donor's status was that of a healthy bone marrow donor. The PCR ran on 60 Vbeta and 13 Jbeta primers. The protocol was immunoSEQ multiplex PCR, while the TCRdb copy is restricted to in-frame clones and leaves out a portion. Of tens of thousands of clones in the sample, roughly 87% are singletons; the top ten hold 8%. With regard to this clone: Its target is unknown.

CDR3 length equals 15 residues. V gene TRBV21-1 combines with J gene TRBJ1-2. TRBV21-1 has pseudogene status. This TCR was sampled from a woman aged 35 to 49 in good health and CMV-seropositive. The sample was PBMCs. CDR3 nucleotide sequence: TGTGCCAGCAGCAATGGGGGGGAGGGGTCGGACGGCTACACCTTC. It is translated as CASSNGGEGSDGYTF.